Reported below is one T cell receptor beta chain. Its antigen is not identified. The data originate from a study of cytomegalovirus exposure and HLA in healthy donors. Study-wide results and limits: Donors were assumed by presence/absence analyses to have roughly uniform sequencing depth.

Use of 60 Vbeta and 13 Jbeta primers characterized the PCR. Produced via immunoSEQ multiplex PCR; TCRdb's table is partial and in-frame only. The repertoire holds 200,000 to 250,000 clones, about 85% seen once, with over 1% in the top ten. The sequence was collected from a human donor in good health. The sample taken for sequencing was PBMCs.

The CDR3 sequence is CASSSPGRGLHEQYF. CDR3 bases: TGTGCCAGCAGTTCCCCGGGAAGGGGGCTCCACGAGCAGTACTTC. This chain uses TRBV6-5 with TRBJ2-7; TRBD1 aligns across 7 bases. The trim removed 4 bases at V and 5 bases at J, leaving 11 bases unmatched. Germline CDR1 is MNHEY and CDR2 is SVGAGI. This CDR3 spans 15 amino acids.